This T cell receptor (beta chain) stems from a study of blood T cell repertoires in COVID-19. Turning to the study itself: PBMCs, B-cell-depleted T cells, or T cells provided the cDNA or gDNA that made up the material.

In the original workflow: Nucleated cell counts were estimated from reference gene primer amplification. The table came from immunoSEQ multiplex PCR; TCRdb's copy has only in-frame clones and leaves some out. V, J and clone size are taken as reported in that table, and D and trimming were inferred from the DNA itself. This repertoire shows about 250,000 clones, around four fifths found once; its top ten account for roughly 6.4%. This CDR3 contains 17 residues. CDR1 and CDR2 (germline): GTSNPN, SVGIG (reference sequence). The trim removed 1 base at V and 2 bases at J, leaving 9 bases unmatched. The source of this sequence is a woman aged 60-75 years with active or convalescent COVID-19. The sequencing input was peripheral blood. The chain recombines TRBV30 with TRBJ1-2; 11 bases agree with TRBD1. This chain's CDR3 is CAWSAPGQGVINYGYTF. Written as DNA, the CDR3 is TGTGCCTGGAGTGCTCCGGGACAGGGGGTGATAAACTATGGCTACACCTTC.